The following is a TCR beta chain sequence with its context. Its cognate antigen is unknown. Per the germline V gene, CDR1 is SGDLS and CDR2 is YYNGEE. This CDR3 spans 15 amino acids. The trim removed 0 bases at V and 9 bases at J, leaving 3 bases unmatched. TCRdb re-analysed the 5' RACE reads in MiXCR, keeping a single row per CDR3 protein. The table includes about 62,000 distinct CDR3 sequences, approximately 31% detected once. Study-level points and caveats: Tumor memory CD4+ T cell TCR gene usage was found to cluster with blood and lymph node memory CD4+ cells and with lymph node naive CD4+ cells. Tumor Tregs overlapped most with tumor, then blood, naive CD4+ cells.

The sample comprised tumor-infiltrating naive CD4+ T cells sorted from the breast tumor. Stated subset: naive CD4+ T cells, CD4+CD45RA+CD25-. The chain carries TRBV9 and TRBJ2-3, with 14 bases identical to TRBD2. This clonotype was sampled from a female donor with breast cancer. The CDR3 DNA follows: TGTGCCAGCAGCGTAGAGGGACTAGCGGGGGACACGCAGTATTTT. Translation: CASSVEGLAGDTQYF.